There are many counts of the clone carrying this TCR beta chain. The sample belongs to a study of regulatory T cells in long-lasting Graves disease. Noted time point: newly diagnosed GD, antithyroid drugs for less than 3 months. Following extraction of RNA from PBMCs, that RNA was used to make the TCR library. This CDR3 has 14 amino acids. Trimming took 6 bases from V and 7 from J; bases not matched to a gene: 9. From germline, CDR1 is MNHNS and CDR2 SASEGT. Combining iRepertoire HTBI primers with Arm-PCR of CDR3 regions, the authors built TCR beta libraries. TCRdb re-called the multiplex PCR reads with MiXCR, one entry per CDR3 protein. The data show about 330,000 distinct CDR3 sequences, about 16% seen once. Separately, the same data were catalogued under a study of T cells in Graves' hyperthyroidism and ophthalmopathy.

The sequence came from a woman aged 18 to 35 with Graves disease. The rearrangement links TRBV6-1 to TRBJ2-7; 10 nucleotides line up with TRBD2. The sequencing here drew on peripheral blood mononuclear cells (PBMCs), taken at new diagnosis, from a patient treated with antithyroid drugs. The CDR3 loop is CASRKSGRAEEQYF. The DNA of the CDR3 is TGTGCCAGCAGGAAAAGCGGGAGGGCCGAAGAGCAGTACTTC.